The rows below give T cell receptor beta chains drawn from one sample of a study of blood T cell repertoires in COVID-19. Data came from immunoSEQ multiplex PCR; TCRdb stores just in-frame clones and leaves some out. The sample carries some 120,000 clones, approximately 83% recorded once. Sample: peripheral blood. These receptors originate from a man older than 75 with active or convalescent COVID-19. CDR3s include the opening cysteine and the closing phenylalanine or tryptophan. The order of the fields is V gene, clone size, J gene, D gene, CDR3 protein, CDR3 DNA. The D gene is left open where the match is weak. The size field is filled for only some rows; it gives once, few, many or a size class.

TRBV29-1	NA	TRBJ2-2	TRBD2	CSALTSGGLTGELFF	TGCAGCGCTCTAACTAGCGGGGGCCTCACCGGGGAGCTGTTTTTT
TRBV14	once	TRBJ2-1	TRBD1	CASSPFAGGHNEQFF	TGTGCCAGCAGCCCGTTCGCAGGGGGACACAATGAGCAGTTCTTC
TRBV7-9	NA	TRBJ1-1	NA	CASSLEGVSFF	TGTGCCAGCAGCTTAGAGGGGGTGTCTTTCTTT
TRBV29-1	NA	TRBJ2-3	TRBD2	CSVAIAGGPEDTQYF	TGCAGCGTTGCCATAGCGGGGGGGCCAGAAGATACGCAGTATTTT
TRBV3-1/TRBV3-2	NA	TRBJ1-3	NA	CASSPPVGLSGNTIYF	TGTGCCAGCAGTCCACCCGTTGGCCTCTCTGGAAACACCATATATTTT
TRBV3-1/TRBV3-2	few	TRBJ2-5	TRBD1	CASSYRGVETQYF	TGTGCCAGCAGCTACAGGGGAGTCGAGACCCAGTACTTC
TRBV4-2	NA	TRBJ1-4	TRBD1	CASSRRGQGGEKLFF	TGTGCCAGCAGCCGAAGGGGACAGGGCGGGGAAAAACTGTTTTTT
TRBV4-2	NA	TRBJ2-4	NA	CASSQDPQGLDIQYF	TGTGCCAGCAGCCAAGATCCCCAGGGTCTGGACATTCAGTACTTC
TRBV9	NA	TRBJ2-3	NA	CASSVGATQYF	TGTGCCAGCAGCGTAGGGGCTACGCAGTATTTT
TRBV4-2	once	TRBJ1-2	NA	CASSQEHNRAYGYTF	TGTGCCAGCAGCCAAGAACACAACAGGGCCTATGGCTACACCTTC
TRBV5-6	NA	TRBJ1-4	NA	CASSLEGQGYEKLFF	TGTGCCAGCAGCTTGGAAGGGCAGGGGTATGAAAAACTGTTTTTT
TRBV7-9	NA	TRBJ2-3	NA	CASSLSSGPGPDTQYF	TGTGCCAGCAGCCTCTCCTCCGGTCCTGGTCCAGATACGCAGTATTTT
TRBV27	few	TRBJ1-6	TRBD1	CASSFGTGGNSPLHF	TGTGCCAGCAGTTTCGGGACAGGGGGCAATTCACCCCTCCACTTT
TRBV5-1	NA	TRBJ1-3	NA	CASSLTTGGNTIYF	TGCGCCAGCAGCTTGACAACGGGAGGAAACACCATATATTTT
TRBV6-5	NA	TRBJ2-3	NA	CASSYEFIVYF	TGTGCCAGCAGTTACGAGTTTATAGTGTATTTT
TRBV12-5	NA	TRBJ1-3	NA	CASGLDGSGNTIYF	TGTGCTAGTGGTTTGGACGGCTCTGGAAACACCATATATTTT
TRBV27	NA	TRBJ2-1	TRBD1	CASSPGQGQPSSYNEQFF	TGTGCCAGCAGTCCTGGACAGGGACAACCGAGCTCCTACAATGAGCAGTTCTTC